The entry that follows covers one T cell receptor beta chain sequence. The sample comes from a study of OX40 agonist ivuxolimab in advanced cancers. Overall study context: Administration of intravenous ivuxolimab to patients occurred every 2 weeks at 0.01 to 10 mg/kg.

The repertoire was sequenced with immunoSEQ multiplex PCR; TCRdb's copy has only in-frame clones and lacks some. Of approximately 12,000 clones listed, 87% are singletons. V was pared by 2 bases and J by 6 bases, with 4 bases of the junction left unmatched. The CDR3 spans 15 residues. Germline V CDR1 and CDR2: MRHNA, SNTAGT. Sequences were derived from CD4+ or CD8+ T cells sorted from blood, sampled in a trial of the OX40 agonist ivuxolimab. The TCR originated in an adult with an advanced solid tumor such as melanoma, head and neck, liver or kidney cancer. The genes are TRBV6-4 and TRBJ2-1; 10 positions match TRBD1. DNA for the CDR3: TGTGCCAGCAGTGACGGGACAGGGGAGGTCAATGAGCAGTTCTTC. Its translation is CASSDGTGEVNEQFF.